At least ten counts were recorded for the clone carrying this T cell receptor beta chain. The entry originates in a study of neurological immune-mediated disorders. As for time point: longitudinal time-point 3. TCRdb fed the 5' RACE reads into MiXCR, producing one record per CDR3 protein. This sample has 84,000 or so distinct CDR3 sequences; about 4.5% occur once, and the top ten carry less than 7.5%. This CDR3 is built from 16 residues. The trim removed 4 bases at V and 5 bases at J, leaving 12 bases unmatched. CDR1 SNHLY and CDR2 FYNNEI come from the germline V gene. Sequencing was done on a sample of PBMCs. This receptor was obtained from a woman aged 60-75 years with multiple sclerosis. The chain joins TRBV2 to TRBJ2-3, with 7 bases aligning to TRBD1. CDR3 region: CASSGTRRDRGDTQYF. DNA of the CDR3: TGTGCCAGCAGTGGGACCCGTAGGGACAGAGGAGATACGCAGTATTTT.